This TCR beta chain was sequenced during a study of spatial heterogeneity in lung cancer (dated by TCRdb to 2018 to 2020). For context, the study as a whole: Samples were obtained from roughly 72 patients with early-stage, untreated non-small cell lung cancer from the lung TRACERx cohort. Beta-chain transcripts were consistently detected in greater numbers than alpha-chain transcripts, which likely reflected higher beta-chain transcript abundance. The study linked features of the TCR repertoire to counts of nonsynonymous mutations, which were determined by whole-exome sequencing of tumor tissue. In the raw uncorrected reads, each unique combination of TCR and UMI appeared more than ten times on average. At surgery, 200 or so tumor regions, 64 matched nontumor lung samples and 56 PBMC samples were TCR-sequenced for both alpha and beta chains. Follow-up PBMC samples were sequenced whenever available, with the median time to follow-up being two to three years after resection. In non-small cell lung cancer, the study quantitatively compared TCR alpha and beta repertoires across several tumor regions, matched nontumor lung, and blood. On the study overall, not on this receptor specifically: Comparisons of baseline and follow-up blood repertoires included only approximately 15 patients. Ubiquitous expanded tumor TCRs were detected in blood more often at tumor resection than at routine follow-up. Confirming at a functional level the hypothesis that regional TCRs recognize regional mutations was considered to require additional single-cell paired TCR alpha and beta sequencing.

The time point label here, explained by the study, means: blood at routine non-recurrence follow-up after resection. Whole RNA extracted from tumor and nontumor lung tissue, or from cryopreserved PBMC samples, was used for TCR sequencing without cell sorting. Only patients with enough RNA available from two or more tumor regions were chosen for TCR sequencing. This clonotype was picked up many times. The antigen it binds to is not known. Compared with germline, one end of the junction differs, possibly owing to a read error. From the cysteine up to the phenylalanine, the CDR3 has a length of 16 residues. Kept here is only the CDR3 DNA, which spans 48 bases and is read in frame from base 1. CDR1 DFQATT and CDR2 SNEGSKA were looked up in the germline V gene (reference sequence). Library method: 5' RACE. The instrument was a NextSeq 500. The TCR library protocol attached a unique molecular identifier to each TCR cDNA molecule to allow correction of PCR and sequencing errors. The authors' pipeline ran thus. TCR identification, UMI-based error correction and CDR3 extraction were performed with Decombinator tools. TCRs above a frequency of 2 per 1,000, corresponding to the top 1% of the tumor frequency distribution, were defined as expanded. Renyi diversity was computed with the R vegan package after each repertoire had been subsampled 100 times to 5,000 TCRs. CDR3 similarity networks were built from amino acid triplet string-kernel similarity, with CDR3s being connected when pairwise similarity was above 0.82. In TCRdb, the public reads were trimmed at Q25 with fastp and aligned with MiXCR, with productive beta chains retained. A single entry per CDR3 protein holds the most common genes and DNA from its merged rows. These V and J calls originate from TCRdb's pipeline instead of the authors' own analysis. Here the sample has under 30,000 distinct CDR3 sequences; about 6% occur a single time. The top ten constitute roughly a fifth of the sample.

This chain is built from TRBV20-1 and TRBJ1-2; 8 central bases correspond to TRBD1. The specimen was PBMCs, collected at follow-up. The sequence was collected from a male donor with early-stage non-small cell lung cancer. The nucleotide sequence is TGCAGTGCAAGAGTCCAGGGGGCCGAGCAATCCTATGGCTACACCTTC. The translation is CSARVQGAEQSYGYTF.